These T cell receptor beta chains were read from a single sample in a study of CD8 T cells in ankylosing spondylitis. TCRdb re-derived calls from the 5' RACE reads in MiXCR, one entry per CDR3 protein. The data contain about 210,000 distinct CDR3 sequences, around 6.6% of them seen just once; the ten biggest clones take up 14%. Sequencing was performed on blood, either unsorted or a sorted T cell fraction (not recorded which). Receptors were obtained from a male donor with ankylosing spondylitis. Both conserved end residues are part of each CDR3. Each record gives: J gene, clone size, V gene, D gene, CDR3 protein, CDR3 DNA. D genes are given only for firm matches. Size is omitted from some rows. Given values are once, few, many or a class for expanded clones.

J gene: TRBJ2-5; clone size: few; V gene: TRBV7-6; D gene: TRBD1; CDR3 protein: CASSLGPTGGWQETQYF; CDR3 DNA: TGTGCCAGCAGCTTAGGCCCGACAGGGGGGTGGCAAGAGACCCAGTACTTC
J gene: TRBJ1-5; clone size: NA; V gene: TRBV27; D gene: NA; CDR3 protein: CASSLWLNQPQHF; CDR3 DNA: TGTGCCAGCAGTTTATGGCTCAATCAGCCCCAGCATTTT
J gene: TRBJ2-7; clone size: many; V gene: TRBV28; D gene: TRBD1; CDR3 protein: CASSLRDRGPHYEQYF; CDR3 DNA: TGTGCCAGCAGTTTAAGGGACAGGGGGCCTCACTACGAGCAGTACTTC
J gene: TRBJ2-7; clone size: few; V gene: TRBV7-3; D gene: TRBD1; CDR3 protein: CASSPQGGHEQYF; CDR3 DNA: TGTGCCAGCAGCCCACAGGGGGGCCACGAGCAGTACTTC
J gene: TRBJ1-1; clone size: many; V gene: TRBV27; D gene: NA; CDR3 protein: CASSLSMGNTEAFF; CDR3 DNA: TGTGCCAGCAGTTTATCAATGGGGAACACTGAAGCTTTCTTT
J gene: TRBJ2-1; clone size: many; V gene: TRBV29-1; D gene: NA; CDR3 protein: CSVEVPYNEQFF; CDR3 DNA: TGCAGCGTTGAAGTCCCTTACAATGAGCAGTTCTTC
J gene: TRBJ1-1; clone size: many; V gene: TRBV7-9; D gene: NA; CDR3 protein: CASSFLRVNTEAFF; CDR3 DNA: TGTGCCAGCAGCTTTCTTCGGGTGAACACTGAAGCTTTCTTT
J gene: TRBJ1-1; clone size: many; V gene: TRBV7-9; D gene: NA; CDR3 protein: CASSLADWQTEAFF; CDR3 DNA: TGTGCCAGCAGCTTAGCGGATTGGCAGACTGAGGCTTTCTTT
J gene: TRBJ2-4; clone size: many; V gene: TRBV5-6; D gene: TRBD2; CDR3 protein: CASSTGLAGFKNIQYF; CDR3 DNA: TGTGCCAGCAGCACGGGACTAGCGGGATTTAAAAACATTCAGTACTTC
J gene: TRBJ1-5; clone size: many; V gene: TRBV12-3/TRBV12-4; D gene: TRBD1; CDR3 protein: CATAQGAYNQPQHF; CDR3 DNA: TGTGCCACCGCACAGGGGGCGTATAATCAGCCCCAGCATTTT
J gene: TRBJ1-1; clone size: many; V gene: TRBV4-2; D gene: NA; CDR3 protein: CASSPRAGPGNTEAFF; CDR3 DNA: TGTGCCAGCAGCCCTCGCGCGGGGCCCGGGAACACTGAAGCTTTCTTT
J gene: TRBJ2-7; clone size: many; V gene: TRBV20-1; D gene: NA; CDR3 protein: CSGWEISYEQYF; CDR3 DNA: TGCAGTGGCTGGGAGATATCCTACGAGCAGTACTTC
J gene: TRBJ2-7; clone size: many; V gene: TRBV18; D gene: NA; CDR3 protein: CASSPKGTYEQYF; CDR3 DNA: TGTGCCAGCTCCCCTAAAGGAACCTACGAGCAGTACTTC
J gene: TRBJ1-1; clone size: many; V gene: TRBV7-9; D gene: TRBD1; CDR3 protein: CASSPAGTGNGGAFF; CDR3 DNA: TGTGCCAGCAGCCCTGCCGGGACAGGTAATGGTGGAGCTTTCTTT
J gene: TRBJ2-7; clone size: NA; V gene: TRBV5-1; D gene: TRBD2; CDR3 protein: CASSGLAGGVEQYF; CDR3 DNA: TGCGCCAGCAGCGGACTAGCGGGAGGTGTCGAGCAGTACTTC
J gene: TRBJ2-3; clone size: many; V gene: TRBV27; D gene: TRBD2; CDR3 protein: CASSFGLAGTDTQYF; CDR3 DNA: TGTGCCAGCAGTTTCGGACTAGCGGGCACAGATACGCAGTATTTT
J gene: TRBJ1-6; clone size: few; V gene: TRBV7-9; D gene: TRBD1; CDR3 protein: CASSLGDSSPLHF; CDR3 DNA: TGTGCCAGCAGCTTAGGGGACAGCTCACCCCTCCACTTT
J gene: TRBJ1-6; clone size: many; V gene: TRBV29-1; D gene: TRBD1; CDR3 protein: CSVQDRVESPLHF; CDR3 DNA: TGCAGCGTCCAGGACAGGGTGGAATCACCCCTCCACTTT
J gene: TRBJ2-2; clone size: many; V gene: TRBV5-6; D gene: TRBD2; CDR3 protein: CASSLAAGGSAGELFF; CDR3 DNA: TGTGCCAGCAGTTTGGCAGCGGGAGGGAGTGCCGGGGAGCTGTTTTTT
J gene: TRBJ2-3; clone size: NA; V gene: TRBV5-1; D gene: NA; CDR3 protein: CASRGPNLDTDTQYF; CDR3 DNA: TGCGCCAGCAGGGGACCAAATTTGGACACAGATACGCAGTATTTT
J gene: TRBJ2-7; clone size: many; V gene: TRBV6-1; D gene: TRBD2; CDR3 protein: CASSPGLAGLGEQYF; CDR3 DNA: TGTGCCAGCAGTCCAGGACTAGCGGGGCTCGGCGAGCAGTACTTC
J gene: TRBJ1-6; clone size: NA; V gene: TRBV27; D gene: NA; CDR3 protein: CASSFQGSHSPLHF; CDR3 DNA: TGTGCCAGCAGTTTCCAGGGAAGCCATTCACCCCTCCACTTT
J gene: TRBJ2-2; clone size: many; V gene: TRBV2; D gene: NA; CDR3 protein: CASTARDTNTGELFF; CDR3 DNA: TGTGCCAGCACCGCCAGAGACACGAACACCGGGGAGCTGTTTTTT
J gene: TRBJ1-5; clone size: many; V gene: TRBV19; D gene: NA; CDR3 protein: CASTEGGIDQPQHF; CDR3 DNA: TGTGCCAGTACCGAGGGAGGGATTGATCAGCCCCAGCATTTT
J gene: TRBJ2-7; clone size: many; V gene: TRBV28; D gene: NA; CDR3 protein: CASSPPRGHYEQYF; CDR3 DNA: TGTGCCAGCAGTCCACCCAGAGGGCACTACGAGCAGTACTTC
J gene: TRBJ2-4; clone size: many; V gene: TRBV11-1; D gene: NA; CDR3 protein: CASSSGLLAKNIQYF; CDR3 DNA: TGTGCCAGCAGCTCTGGACTGCTAGCCAAAAACATTCAGTACTTC
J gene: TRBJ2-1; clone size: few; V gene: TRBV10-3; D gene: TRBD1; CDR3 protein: CAISDFIQGSSYNEQFF; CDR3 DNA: TGTGCCATCAGTGATTTTATACAGGGGAGCTCCTACAATGAGCAGTTCTTC
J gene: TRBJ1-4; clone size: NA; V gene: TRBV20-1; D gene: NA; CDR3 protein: CSARPYESASEKLFF; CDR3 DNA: TGCAGTGCTAGGCCCTATGAGAGCGCGAGTGAAAAACTGTTTTTT
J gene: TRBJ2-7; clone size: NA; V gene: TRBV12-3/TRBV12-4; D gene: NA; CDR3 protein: CASSSSSGENYEQYF; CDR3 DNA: TGTGCCAGCAGTTCCTCCTCCGGGGAGAACTACGAGCAGTACTTC